This T cell receptor (beta chain) was sequenced for a study of liver allograft versus peripheral blood T cells. Study-wide background: The authors compared T cell receptor repertoires in transplanted livers with recipients' peripheral blood repertoires.

A single record per CDR3 protein comes from TCRdb applying MiXCR to the reads. The sample holds 9,200 or so distinct CDR3 sequences, roughly a sixth seen once. The CDR3 length is 13 residues. CDR1 is GTSNPN, CDR2 SVGIG, per germline (reference sequence). Trimming shortened V by 4 bases and J by 2 bases, and 9 bases separated the two germline ends. This clonotype was detected only a few times. The antigen is unknown. Study results and limitations: T cell receptor repertoires inside liver allografts reportedly differed from those in peripheral blood.

The chain has TRBV30 and TRBJ1-3, with unresolved D. This sequence originates from a human patient who had a liver transplant. The T cells may come from the graft donor. This chain's CDR3 is CAWKVAAGNTIYF. CDR3 sequence (DNA): TGTGCCTGGAAGGTCGCAGCTGGAAACACCATATATTTT.